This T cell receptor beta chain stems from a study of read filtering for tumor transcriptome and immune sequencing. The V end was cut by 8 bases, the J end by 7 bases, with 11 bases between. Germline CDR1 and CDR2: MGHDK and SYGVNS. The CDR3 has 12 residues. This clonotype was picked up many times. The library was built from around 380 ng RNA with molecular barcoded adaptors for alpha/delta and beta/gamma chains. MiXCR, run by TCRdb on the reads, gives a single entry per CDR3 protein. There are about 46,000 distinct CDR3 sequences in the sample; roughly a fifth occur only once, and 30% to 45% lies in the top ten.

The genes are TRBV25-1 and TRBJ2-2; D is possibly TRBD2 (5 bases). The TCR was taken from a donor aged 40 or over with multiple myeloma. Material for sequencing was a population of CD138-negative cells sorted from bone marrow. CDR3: CASSSGIGELFF. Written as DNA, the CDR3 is TGTGCCAGCTCGTCGGGGATCGGGGAGCTGTTTTTT.